One and the same sample provided the 11 T cell receptor beta chains below, sequenced in a study of OX40 agonist ivuxolimab in advanced cancers. The repertoire was sequenced with immunoSEQ multiplex PCR; TCRdb's copy has only in-frame clones and lacks some. There are tens of thousands of clones in the sample; roughly 92% occur only once, and about 0.45% lies in the top ten. This specimen consisted of CD4+ or CD8+ T cells sorted from blood, obtained in a trial of the OX40 agonist ivuxolimab. The receptors were gathered from an adult with an advanced solid tumor such as melanoma, head and neck, liver or kidney cancer.

This clone has only a few counts. This chain links TRBV10-1 with TRBJ1-5; unclear D gene. The CDR3 is 13 residues long. Trimming removed 4 bases at V and 6 bases at J, with 10 bases between. Per germline, CDR1 WNHNN and CDR2 SYGVQD (reference sequence). The CDR3 DNA reads as TGCGCCAGCAGTGTCGGGAGGACTCAGCCCCAGCATTTT. Translation: CASSVGRTQPQHF.

The chain joins TRBV5-1 to TRBJ1-1, with D perhaps matching TRBD1 (6 bases). Germline lookup yields CDR1 SGHRS and CDR2 YFSETQ. This CDR3 comprises 14 residues. Trimming took 5 bases from V and 4 from J, leaving 15 bases between them. This chain's CDR3 is CASRQQGSVTEAFF. The CDR3 DNA sequence: TGCGCCAGCAGGCAACAGGGCTCTGTCACTGAAGCTTTCTTT.

The J gene is TRBJ2-7, the V gene TRBV7-6, with D uncertain. V was clipped by 5 bases and J by 5 bases, with 19 bases between them. CDR1 SGHVS and CDR2 FNYEAQ come from the germline V gene. The CDR3 is made up of 15 amino acids. CDR3 sequence reads: CASSLGVTPLHEQYF. For the CDR3, the DNA is TGTGCCAGCAGCCTAGGAGTAACACCGCTCCACGAGCAGTACTTC.

CDR3 bases: TGCGCCAGCAGTGACCATTCCGGAGGGGCCAACGTCCTGACTTTC. This translates into CASSDHSGGANVLTF. V gene TRBV10-1 combines with J gene TRBJ2-6; D not certain. Deletions cut 3 bases from V and 4 bases from J, with 10 bases between. Germline-derived CDR1 and CDR2 are WNHNN and SYGVQD (reference sequence). CDR3 length: 15 residues.

The chain has TRBV5-1 and TRBJ2-7; 7 nucleotides line up with TRBD2. Germline trimming cut 4 bases from V and 0 bases from J; bases unmatched to any gene: 7. CDR3 size: 15 residues. Germline V CDR1 and CDR2: SGHRS, YFSETQ. The CDR3 DNA sequence: TGCGCCAGCAGCCTTGGCGGGAGCAGCTCCTACGAGCAGTACTTC. This encodes CASSLGGSSSYEQYF.

CDR3 loop: CASSSGEGPYEQYF. CDR3 nucleotides: TGTGCCAGCAGTTCGGGGGAGGGCCCCTACGAGCAGTACTTC. This sequence joins TRBV6-5 and TRBJ2-7, with 7 bases aligning to TRBD2. CDR1 is MNHEY, CDR2 SVGAGI, per germline. Unmatched junction bases numbered 5, after V lost 4 bases and J lost 2 bases. The CDR3 is made up of 14 amino acids.

With regard to this clone: Its ends do not fully match the called genes, so a read error is possible. The chain combines TRBV18 with TRBJ2-5, with 7 bases lining up with TRBD2. The germline V gene has CDR1 KGHSH and CDR2 LQKENI. CDR3 length: 14 amino acids. The CDR3 DNA sequence: TGTGCCAGCTCACCGATGACAGAGCAAGGGGAGGGGAACTTC. Amino acids: CASSPMTEQGEGNF.

The CDR3 loop is CASSLSPTSTDTQYF. CDR3 nucleotide sequence: TGTGCCAGCAGCTTATCTCCGACTAGCACAGATACGCAGTATTTT. The chain couples TRBV5-4 to TRBJ2-3, with D unresolved. Per germline, CDR1 SGHNT and CDR2 YYREEE (reference sequence). CDR3 length: 15 amino acids. The germline V and J ends were trimmed by 2 bases and 0 bases, with 10 bases remaining between them. The full variable domain, with the rest looked up from reference TRBV5-4 and TRBJ2-3, is ETGVTQSPTHLIKTRGQQVTLRCSSQSGHNTVSWYQQALGQGPQFIFQYYREEENGRGNFPPRFSGLQFPNYSSELNVNALELDDSALYLCASSLSPTSTDTQYFGPGTRLTVL.

The rearrangement links TRBV11-2 to TRBJ1-4, with a weak D call TRBD1 (6 bases). The V end was cut by 1 base, the J end by 8 bases, with 17 bases between. CDR3 size: 16 residues. CDR1 SGHAT and CDR2 FQNNGV come from the germline V gene. This chain's CDR3 is CASSLVSQGRTEKLFF. As DNA, the CDR3 is TGTGCCAGCAGCTTAGTATCGCAGGGGCGCACCGAAAAACTGTTTTTT.

The J gene is TRBJ2-5, the V gene TRBV5-1; 8 bases fit TRBD1. CDR3 length equals 16 residues. Germline trimming cut 0 bases from V and 2 bases from J; bases unmatched to any gene: 6. Germline lookup yields CDR1 SGHRS and CDR2 YFSETQ. In DNA form, the CDR3 reads TGCGCCAGCAGCTTGGGACTCGGGACAGGTCAAGAGACCCAGTACTTC. It is translated as CASSLGLGTGQETQYF.

This clone was seen only once. The DNA of the CDR3 is TGCGCCAGCAGTCAAGGGACAGGGGGCCACGGGGAGCTGTTTTTT. Encoded protein: CASSQGTGGHGELFF. V and J are TRBV23-1 and TRBJ2-2; the match to TRBD1 covers 12 bases. TRBV23-1 is identified as an open reading frame with a role that is uncertain. The ends lost 2 bases at V and 7 bases at J; junction bases unmatched: 2. The CDR3 covers 15 residues.